This section outlines one T cell receptor beta chain sequence together with its context. The antigen is undetermined. Assay: immunoSEQ multiplex PCR; the TCRdb copy retains only in-frame clones and omits some. Among tens of thousands of clones listed, 89% were seen once. The data derive from a study of PD-1 blockade in classical Hodgkin lymphoma. Trimming left V 7 bases short and J 5 bases short, with 8 bases between. The length of the CDR3 is 11 residues. Germline lookup yields CDR1 MNHEY and CDR2 SMNVEV (reference sequence). Whole-study findings and limits: Complete responders started with a diversity level that resembled newly diagnosed patients at baseline. It was reported that newly diagnosed patients had less baseline TCR diversity than healthy donors.

All trial patients relapsed after autologous stem cell transplantation. V usage is TRBV27 and J usage is TRBJ2-5, with D unresolved. The sample consisted of peripheral blood mononuclear cells (PBMCs), taken before the second cycle of nivolumab. The sequence derives from a human donor with classical Hodgkin lymphoma. CDR3 in DNA: TGTGCCAGCAAACAGTTTGAGACCCAGTACTTC. Translated, it gives CASKQFETQYF.